A selection of T cell receptor beta chains follows, all from one sample in a study of shared clonotypes between healthy human individuals. Clones were sequenced by immunoSEQ multiplex PCR, and TCRdb holds only the in-frame ones, with some missing. The sample has about 1.1 million clones; about 80% are singletons. The sequencing input was memory CD4+ T cells from PBMCs. The receptors were gathered from a man between 18 and 29 years old in good health. Some clones in this sample may be carry-over from other donors' samples. Both conserved end residues are part of each CDR3. D genes are given only for firm matches. Some rows mark clone size as missing; the rest say once, few, many or name a class of expanded clone.

length	size	D	J	V	DNA	CDR3
14	NA	TRBD1	TRBJ2-2	TRBV2	TGTGCCAGCAGCCTTCTGACAGGGCCCGGGGAGCTGTTTTTT	CASSLLTGPGELFF
16	NA	NA	TRBJ2-6	TRBV6-6	TGTGCCAGCAGTTATTTGGGGGTCTCTGGGGCCAACGTCCTGACTTTC	CASSYLGVSGANVLTF
11	few	TRBD1	TRBJ2-7	TRBV29-1	TGCAGCGTATGGACAGGGCGGGAGCAGTACTTC	CSVWTGREQYF
14	NA	TRBD2	TRBJ2-7	TRBV18	TGTGCCAGCTCACCACGGGCGGGAGCGGACGAGCAGTACTTC	CASSPRAGADEQYF
14	NA	TRBD1	TRBJ2-1	TRBV5-1	TGCGCCAGCAGCTTGGGACAGGGGTGGAATGAGCAGTTCTTC	CASSLGQGWNEQFF
12	NA	TRBD1	TRBJ1-2	TRBV10-2	TGCGCCAGCACTAGGGACAGCCATGGCTACACCTTC	CASTRDSHGYTF
16	NA	NA	TRBJ1-4	TRBV28	TGTGCCAGCAGTTTAGGGGGGGGGTCAACTAATGAAAAACTGTTTTTT	CASSLGGGSTNEKLFF
14	NA	NA	TRBJ2-7	TRBV6-5	TGTGCCAGCATGGATAGGACTCGGGGCTACGAGCAGTACTTC	CASMDRTRGYEQYF
15	NA	NA	TRBJ2-7	TRBV6-5	TGTGCCAGCAGTTACTCGGGGGCCACAGCCTACGAGCAGTACTTC	CASSYSGATAYEQYF
13	NA	NA	TRBJ2-1	TRBV6-6	TGTGCCAGCAACACAGGAGGCTACAATGAGCAGTTCTTC	CASNTGGYNEQFF
15	NA	NA	TRBJ2-2	TRBV28	TGTGCCAGCGCCCCGCAAACAGTGAACACCGGGGAGCTGTTTTTT	CASAPQTVNTGELFF
14	NA	TRBD2	TRBJ2-5	TRBV6-1	TGTGCCAGCAGTGAACGGACTAGCGGGGGATTCCAGTACTTC	CASSERTSGGFQYF
12	NA	TRBD2	TRBJ2-1	TRBV12-5	TGTGCTAGTGGACCCCCTAGCGGAGAGCAGTTCTTC	CASGPPSGEQFF
16	NA	NA	TRBJ1-2	TRBV28	TGTGCCAGCAGTGCCTCGGGGCCCGCCTACCACTATGGCTACACCTTC	CASSASGPAYHYGYTF
18	few	NA	TRBJ1-3	TRBV9	TGTGCCAGCACCAAATACGACCGGCCGGGGGGCAGCCGAAACACCATATATTTT	CASTKYDRPGGSRNTIYF
16	NA	TRBD1	TRBJ1-3	TRBV7-9	TGTGCCAGCAGCTCCGGGACAGGTGGCTCTGGAAACACCATATATTTT	CASSSGTGGSGNTIYF
16	NA	TRBD1	TRBJ1-5	TRBV4-1	TGCGCCAGCAGCCCGACAGGGGCGCGGAGCAATCAGCCCCAGCATTTT	CASSPTGARSNQPQHF
14	once	NA	TRBJ1-6	TRBV28	TGTGCCAGCAGAGCACAGGGAAGGGTTCCACCCCTCCACTTT	CASRAQGRVPPLHF
16	NA	TRBD1	TRBJ1-1	TRBV5-1	TGCGCCAGCAGCTTGTTCTCGAGGGGGCGCGGCACTGAAGCTTTCTTT	CASSLFSRGRGTEAFF
13	NA	NA	TRBJ2-5	TRBV29-1	TGCAGCGTTGAAGGTGGCGGCGGGGAGACCCAGTACTTC	CSVEGGGGETQYF
12	NA	NA	TRBJ2-1	TRBV2	TGTGCCAGCAGTATCCAGGGCTATGAGCAGTTCTTC	CASSIQGYEQFF
15	NA	TRBD1	TRBJ2-7	TRBV5-1	TGCGCCAGCAGCTTGAAGGGACAGGCAACCTACGAGCAGTACTTC	CASSLKGQATYEQYF
13	NA	TRBD1	TRBJ2-3	TRBV28	TGTGCCACCCAGGGGGCGCGGACAGATACGCAGTATTTT	CATQGARTDTQYF
15	NA	NA	TRBJ1-5	TRBV7-3	TGTGCCAGCAGCTTACCAGGAGGGGTCAATCAGCCCCAGCATTTT	CASSLPGGVNQPQHF
15	NA	TRBD1	TRBJ1-5	TRBV7-2	TGTGCCAGCAGCAGGCGGACAGGGTCCAATCAGCCCCAGCATTTT	CASSRRTGSNQPQHF
16	NA	TRBD1	TRBJ2-2	TRBV5-1	TGCGCCAGCAGCTGGGCGACAGGGGGCAACACCGGGGAGCTGTTTTTT	CASSWATGGNTGELFF
16	NA	NA	TRBJ2-2	TRBV7-9	TGTGCCAGCAGCCTGCGACAGGCGGAGGCCACCGGGGAGCTGTTTTTT	CASSLRQAEATGELFF
13	NA	NA	TRBJ2-2	TRBV27	TGTGCCAGCAGTTTGGTCGTTGGCGGGGAGCTGTTTTTT	CASSLVVGGELFF
14	NA	NA	TRBJ2-5	TRBV5-1	TGCGCCAGCAGCTCGAATCGAGGCCGAGAGACCCAGTACTTC	CASSSNRGRETQYF
17	few	NA	TRBJ2-6	TRBV9	TGTGCCAGCAGCCCACAAGCTCCCCGCTCTGGGGCCAACGTCCTGACTTTC	CASSPQAPRSGANVLTF
12	NA	NA	TRBJ2-7	TRBV30	TGTGCCTGGAGTGTATCGACAGAGGGGCAGTACTTC	CAWSVSTEGQYF
14	NA	NA	TRBJ2-3	TRBV5-1	TGCGCCAGCAGTCCCGGCCCTAGCACAGATACGCAGTATTTT	CASSPGPSTDTQYF
11	once	NA	TRBJ1-1	TRBV20-1	TGCAGTGCTAGAGCGGAGCGGGAAGCTTTCTTT	CSARAEREAFF
15	few	NA	TRBJ1-3	TRBV9	TGTGCCAGCAGCCCTCGGGGGGAGGAAGGAAACACCATATATTTT	CASSPRGEEGNTIYF
13	once	TRBD1	TRBJ2-7	TRBV28	TGTGCCAGCACTCGACAGGGGCCCTACGAGCAGTACTTC	CASTRQGPYEQYF
12	NA	NA	TRBJ2-7	TRBV7-4	TGTGCCAGCAGCTCCACCAACTACGAGCAGTACTTC	CASSSTNYEQYF
15	NA	NA	TRBJ2-3	TRBV28	TGTGCCAGCAGCTCGGGGACATTGCACACAGATACGCAGTATTTT	CASSSGTLHTDTQYF
14	NA	TRBD1	TRBJ1-2	TRBV7-2	TGTGCCAGCAGCTCGACAGGGGGCGGCTATGGCTACACCTTC	CASSSTGGGYGYTF
12	many	TRBD2	TRBJ2-3	TRBV2	TGTGCCAGCAAAAGACTAGCGGATACGCAGTATTTT	CASKRLADTQYF
15	NA	NA	TRBJ1-1	TRBV2	TGTGCCAGCAGTGGTTCAGGGGCGCGGAACACTGAAGCTTTCTTT	CASSGSGARNTEAFF
15	NA	NA	TRBJ1-2	TRBV6-6	TGTGCCAGCAGTTACGGTGGGGACAATAACTATGGCTACACCTTC	CASSYGGDNNYGYTF
11	NA	NA	TRBJ2-7	TRBV5-6	TGTGCCAGCAGCTTTAATCAGGAACAGTACTTC	CASSFNQEQYF
14	NA	NA	TRBJ1-1	TRBV9	TGTGCCAGCAGCGTAGTTGAGTACAACACTGAAGCTTTCTTT	CASSVVEYNTEAFF
13	NA	NA	TRBJ1-1	TRBV6-5	TGTGCCAGCAGTAACGACTGGGGCACTGAAGCTTTCTTT	CASSNDWGTEAFF
13	few	NA	TRBJ2-7	TRBV10-3	TGTGCCATCAGTGCCGCGGGCTCCTACGAGCAGTACTTC	CAISAAGSYEQYF
13	NA	NA	TRBJ2-1	TRBV6-4	TGTGCCAGCAGTGACCAGGGATTCAATGAGCAGTTCTTC	CASSDQGFNEQFF
17	NA	NA	TRBJ2-7	TRBV10-1	TGCGCCAGCAGTGATTGCTTTCGGGACTTAACCTCCTACGAGCAGTACTTC	CASSDCFRDLTSYEQYF
14	NA	NA	TRBJ2-4	TRBV6-1	TGTGCCAGCAGCGGAGACAGGGCCAAAAACATTCAGTACTTC	CASSGDRAKNIQYF
15	NA	TRBD1	TRBJ2-1	TRBV2	TGTGCCAGCACGAAGGGACAGGGAGGCTACAATGAGCAGTTCTTC	CASTKGQGGYNEQFF
12	NA	NA	TRBJ1-6	TRBV27	TGTGCCAGCAGTTTCCCCGGGTCACCCCTCCACTTT	CASSFPGSPLHF
12	few	TRBD1	TRBJ2-7	TRBV29-1	TGCAGCGGCACCGGACAGGGCTACGAGCAGTACTTC	CSGTGQGYEQYF
19	NA	TRBD2	TRBJ2-2	TRBV19	TGTGCCAGTAGCACGACCCGGGGGGGACTAGCGGGAGCAGCCGGGGAGCTGTTTTTT	CASSTTRGGLAGAAGELFF